This TCR beta chain was recovered during a study of CD8 T cells in Susac syndrome. Sequencing of TCR beta was carried out in blood CD8+ and CD4+ T cells. The authors negatively isolated CD8+ and CD4+ T cells and FACS-enriched TEMRA cells. Random hexamers were used to reverse transcribe about 0.45 to 1 ug of RNA. MiXCR, run by TCRdb on the immunoSEQ multiplex PCR reads, gives a single entry per CDR3 protein. The repertoire includes some 190,000 distinct CDR3 sequences, under 97% of them detected once, and 0.093% sits in the top ten. Trimming shortened V by 6 bases and J by 6 bases, and 17 bases separated the two germline ends. CDR1 is DFQATT and CDR2 is SNEGSKA in the germline V gene (reference sequence). The CDR3 runs 13 residues. This clonotype was detected only once.

The sequence was obtained from a human donor with multiple sclerosis. The sequencing sample was made of CD4+ T cells from PBMCs. The genes are TRBV20-1 and TRBJ1-1; TRBD1 is a possible D gene (5 bases). Here the CDR3 reads CSALAGILSEAFF. DNA of the CDR3: TGCAGTGCCTTGGCAGGGATCCTCTCTGAAGCTTTCTTT.